These T cell receptor beta chains were read from a single sample in a study of regulatory T cells in long-lasting Graves disease. Via MiXCR, TCRdb re-called the multiplex PCR reads, giving one row per CDR3 protein. This table has about 540,000 distinct CDR3 sequences, approximately 12% appearing once. These data were also reused for a study on T cells in Graves' hyperthyroidism and ophthalmopathy.

Sequenced here: peripheral blood mononuclear cells (PBMCs), sampled at new diagnosis, from a patient treated with antithyroid drugs. Source of these receptors: a man younger than 40 with Graves disease. Each CDR3 is given with its conserved first and last residue. D genes are given only for firm matches. Rows may omit the clone size; those that give it use once, few, many or a size class.

abundance	v_gene	d_gene	j_gene	CDR3aa	CDR3nt
many	TRBV6-2/TRBV6-3	TRBD2	TRBJ2-3	CASSYWASGRNTQYF	TGTGCCAGCAGTTACTGGGCTAGCGGGAGGAATACGCAGTATTTT
many	TRBV2	-	TRBJ2-3	CASSDWLEGDTQYF	TGTGCCAGCAGTGACTGGCTCGAGGGCGATACGCAGTATTTT
many	TRBV29-1	TRBD1	TRBJ1-2	CSVEPLVRTGYYGYTF	TGCAGCGTTGAACCGTTGGTCCGGACAGGTTACTATGGCTACACCTTC
many	TRBV20-1	-	TRBJ2-7	CSARAGSSYEQYF	TGCAGTGCTAGGGCAGGCTCCTCTTACGAGCAGTACTTC
many	TRBV20-1	-	TRBJ2-7	CSAGRTVYEQYF	TGCAGTGCCGGCAGGACGGTCTACGAGCAGTACTTC
many	TRBV6-5	-	TRBJ1-1	CASSYSRDGEAFF	TGTGCCAGCAGTTACTCGAGGGATGGTGAAGCTTTCTTT
-	TRBV20-1	-	TRBJ2-2	CSAHLANTGELFF	TGCAGTGCTCATCTAGCGAACACCGGGGAGCTGTTTTTT
many	TRBV18	-	TRBJ1-1	CASSPQGSLGSTEAFF	TGTGCCAGCTCACCACAGGGTTCGTTGGGGTCCACTGAAGCTTTCTTT
many	TRBV20-1	TRBD2	TRBJ2-1	CSATLAGIYNEQFF	TGCAGTGCCACACTAGCGGGAATCTACAATGAGCAGTTCTTC
many	TRBV2	TRBD1	TRBJ2-1	CASSRDRGTNEQFF	TGTGCCAGCAGTCGGGACAGGGGAACCAATGAGCAGTTCTTC
many	TRBV7-9	TRBD1	TRBJ1-6	CASSLQGAISPLHF	TGTGCCAGCAGCTTACAGGGGGCGATTTCACCCCTCCACTTT
-	TRBV29-1	-	TRBJ1-1	CSVAGSGIGAFF	TGCAGCGTTGCTGGCAGTGGGATAGGAGCTTTCTTT
many	TRBV11-3	TRBD2	TRBJ2-7	CASSFAGESEQYF	TGTGCCAGCAGCTTCGCGGGAGAGTCCGAGCAGTACTTC
many	TRBV27	-	TRBJ1-1	CASSFVAGTEAFF	TGTGCCAGCAGTTTCGTTGCGGGGACTGAAGCTTTCTTT
-	TRBV19	-	TRBJ2-1	CASSPRGVSVNEQFF	TGTGCCAGTTCCCCCCGGGGTGTCTCGGTAAATGAGCAGTTCTTC
many	TRBV12-3/TRBV12-4	-	TRBJ1-6	CASSDGYGGPLHF	TGTGCCAGCAGTGATGGTTATGGGGGACCCCTCCACTTT
few	TRBV6-1	TRBD1	TRBJ2-4	CASSATGENKNIQYF	TGTGCCAGCAGTGCGACAGGGGAGAACAAAAACATTCAGTACTTC
many	TRBV11-2	-	TRBJ2-3	CASSLVYVDTQYF	TGTGCCAGCAGCTTAGTATACGTGGATACGCAGTATTTT
many	TRBV12-5	-	TRBJ1-3	CASGLVGASGNTIYF	TGTGCTAGTGGTTTAGTGGGGGCCTCTGGAAACACCATATATTTT
-	TRBV19	-	TRBJ2-3	CASSATRDITDTQYF	TGTGCCAGTAGTGCTACTAGGGATATCACAGATACGCAGTATTTT
-	TRBV6-1	-	TRBJ2-7	CASSEPVRSSYEQYF	TGTGCCAGCAGTGAACCGGTGCGGAGCTCCTACGAGCAGTACTTC
many	TRBV5-1	TRBD2	TRBJ2-2	CASSPSWEGGELFF	TGCGCCAGCAGCCCTTCTTGGGAGGGCGGGGAGCTGTTTTTT
few	TRBV19	-	TRBJ2-1	CASKDLARQGNEQFF	TGTGCCAGTAAAGATCTAGCGCGTCAAGGGAATGAGCAGTTCTTC
-	TRBV9	TRBD2	TRBJ2-1	CASSVAGLVVNEQFF	TGTGCCAGCAGCGTAGCGGGACTAGTAGTCAATGAGCAGTTCTTC
few	TRBV19	-	TRBJ2-5	CASSPRTRVETQYF	TGTGCCAGTAGTCCCCGGACAAGAGTTGAGACCCAGTACTTC
-	TRBV6-4	-	TRBJ1-2	CASSDSSEIFGYGYTF	TGTGCCAGCAGTGACTCGAGCGAGATATTTGGGTATGGCTACACCTTC
many	TRBV11-2	TRBD2	TRBJ2-7	CASSLGGEGYEQYF	TGTGCCAGCAGCTTAGGGGGGGAGGGGTACGAGCAGTACTTC
-	TRBV24-1	-	TRBJ1-2	CATSDDEGTGYGYTF	TGTGCCACCAGTGATGATGAGGGGACGGGCTATGGCTACACCTTC
few	TRBV25-1	TRBD1	TRBJ1-2	CATGTGLGGYTF	TGTGCCACCGGGACAGGGCTGGGTGGCTACACCTTC
many	TRBV6-1	-	TRBJ1-2	CASSDPGGEEGYTF	TGTGCCAGCAGTGACCCTGGCGGGGAAGAAGGCTACACCTTC
few	TRBV18	TRBD1	TRBJ2-7	CASSPLGTGSSYEQYF	TGTGCCAGCTCACCACTGGGGACAGGGAGCTCCTACGAGCAGTACTTC
many	TRBV7-2	-	TRBJ2-2	CASSPGGHANTGELFF	TGTGCCAGCAGCCCAGGTGGTCATGCGAACACCGGGGAGCTGTTTTTT
many	TRBV10-1	-	TRBJ1-2	CASSESGSYGYTF	TGCGCCAGCAGTGAGTCAGGGAGTTATGGCTACACCTTC
-	TRBV7-8	-	TRBJ1-1	CASSRQVPTEAFF	TGTGCCAGCAGCAGACAGGTACCCACTGAAGCTTTCTTT
many	TRBV5-1	-	TRBJ2-2	CASWRFTGELFF	TGCGCCAGTTGGAGGTTCACCGGGGAGCTGTTTTTT
many	TRBV5-8	-	TRBJ2-2	CASSRVGELFF	TGTGCCAGCAGCCGTGTGGGGGAGCTGTTTTTT
many	TRBV2	TRBD1	TRBJ2-7	CASSQTGQGDEQYF	TGTGCCAGCAGTCAAACGGGACAGGGGGACGAGCAGTACTTC
few	TRBV20-1	-	TRBJ2-2	CSASMPYTGELSF	TGCAGTGCTAGCATGCCATACACCGGGGAGCTGTCTTTT
many	TRBV5-8	-	TRBJ2-1	CASSLRAPSRGNEQFF	TGTGCCAGCAGCTTGAGGGCACCCTCCCGGGGGAATGAGCAGTTCTTC
-	TRBV9	-	TRBJ2-3	CASSVPGAGYKDTQYF	TGTGCCAGCAGCGTACCGGGAGCGGGCTACAAGGATACGCAGTATTTT
many	TRBV18	TRBD1	TRBJ1-5	CASREDRGYSNQPQHF	TGTGCCAGCCGTGAGGACAGGGGTTATAGCAATCAGCCCCAGCATTTT
many	TRBV27	-	TRBJ2-2	CASSRRGNTGELFF	TGTGCCAGCAGCCGGAGGGGGAACACCGGGGAGCTGTTTTTT
few	TRBV3-1	-	TRBJ2-1	CASSQDRRRFQGNEQFF	TGTGCCAGCAGCCAAGATCGACGGAGATTTCAGGGTAATGAGCAGTTCTTC
many	TRBV6-1	TRBD1	TRBJ2-1	CASIDRGNEQFF	TGTGCCAGCATAGACAGGGGTAATGAGCAGTTCTTC
few	TRBV20-1	TRBD2	TRBJ2-3	CSARKPSGGTDTQYF	TGCAGTGCTAGAAAGCCTAGCGGGGGCACAGATACGCAGTATTTT
many	TRBV12-3/TRBV12-4	-	TRBJ1-2	CASSPISGFGYTF	TGTGCCAGCAGTCCGATTTCGGGCTTCGGCTACACCTTC
many	TRBV3-1	-	TRBJ2-1	CASSRDLRNEQFF	TGTGCCAGCAGCCGAGACCTCCGTAATGAGCAGTTCTTC
many	TRBV24-1	-	TRBJ2-1	CATMSGYNEQFF	TGTGCCACCATGAGTGGCTACAATGAGCAGTTCTTC
-	TRBV4-1	-	TRBJ2-7	CASSQVARSYEQYF	TGCGCCAGCAGCCAAGTTGCTAGGTCCTACGAGCAGTACTTC
many	TRBV9	TRBD2	TRBJ2-1	CASSETSGGGDNEQFF	TGTGCCAGCAGCGAAACTAGCGGGGGCGGGGACAATGAGCAGTTCTTC
few	TRBV19	-	TRBJ1-2	CASSIGVDSRGYTF	TGTGCCAGTAGTATCGGCGTAGATTCTCGGGGCTACACCTTC
many	TRBV3-1	-	TRBJ2-7	CASSQLLGPEGQYF	TGTGCCAGCAGCCAACTTCTGGGCCCAGAGGGGCAGTACTTC
many	TRBV29-1	-	TRBJ2-2	CSAARGLGNTGELFF	TGCAGCGCCGCGAGGGGACTCGGGAACACCGGGGAGCTGTTTTTT
few	TRBV7-9	-	TRBJ2-3	CASSPVSGLPPRPDTQYF	TGTGCCAGCAGCCCCGTAAGCGGACTCCCACCGAGGCCAGATACGCAGTATTTT